This paragraph reports one T cell receptor beta chain. Its specificity is not known. RNA totalling about 0.45 to 1 ug underwent reverse transcription with random hexamers. MiXCR, applied by TCRdb to the immunoSEQ multiplex PCR reads, yields one record per CDR3 protein. The sample records 150,000 to 200,000 distinct CDR3 sequences, roughly 90% being singletons. These data are taken from a study of CD8 T cells in Susac syndrome. Whole-study results and caveats: Expansion of clones was not seen in the CD4+ T cell repertoires of Susac syndrome.

With 0 bases removed from V and 5 bases from J, the gap between germline ends came to 13 bases. CDR1 is SEHNR, CDR2 FQNEAQ, per germline (reference sequence). The CDR3 extends over 15 amino acids. The study sequenced TCR beta in blood CD8+ and CD4+ T cells. The source of this sequence is a human donor with Susac syndrome. The chain joins TRBV7-9 to TRBJ1-1; D remains unclear. Sample: CD4+ T cells from PBMCs. The DNA of the CDR3 is TGTGCCAGCAGCTTAGCGGAGACCCGGGGAACTGAAGCTTTCTTT. Protein: CASSLAETRGTEAFF. Complete variable domain (other parts from reference TRBV7-9 and TRBJ1-1): DTGVSQNPRHKITKRGQNVTFRCDPISEHNRLYWYRQTLGQGPEFLTYFQNEAQLEKSRLLSDRFSAERPKGSFSTLEIQRTEQGDSAMYLCASSLAETRGTEAFFGQGTRLTVV.